A selection of T cell receptor beta chains follows, all from one sample in a study of blood T cells in healthy people across ages. TCRdb ran MiXCR on the 5' RACE reads and lists one entry per CDR3 protein. The table lists roughly 1.7 million distinct CDR3 sequences, 30% to 40% of them singletons. The material sequenced was blood. All receptors derive from a woman in her 30s in good health. Both conserved end residues are part of each CDR3. Fields, in order: clone size, V gene, J gene, D gene, CDR3 protein, CDR3 DNA. A D gene is named only where the DNA matches it firmly. Clone size appears in some rows only: once, few, many, or a class for an expanded clone.

-	TRBV27	TRBJ2-5	TRBD2	CASSPVAGAKRETQYF	TGTGCCAGCAGTCCCGTAGCGGGAGCCAAGAGAGAGACCCAGTACTTC
few	TRBV29-1	TRBJ1-2	-	CSVEVAQGHYGYTF	TGCAGCGTTGAAGTAGCCCAGGGGCACTATGGCTACACCTTC
-	TRBV5-1	TRBJ2-7	-	CASSRGEISSYEQYF	TGCGCCAGCAGCCGCGGGGAGATAAGCTCCTACGAGCAGTACTTC
many	TRBV29-1	TRBJ2-7	TRBD1	CSVSYRGPSPEQYF	TGCAGCGTTAGTTACAGGGGGCCCTCCCCCGAGCAGTACTTC
-	TRBV18	TRBJ2-1	TRBD1	CASSQQGGKSYNEQFF	TGTGCCAGCTCACAACAGGGGGGAAAATCCTACAATGAGCAGTTCTTC
-	TRBV7-2	TRBJ2-1	TRBD2	CASSRSVSGKYNEQFF	TGTGCCAGCAGCCGGTCTGTCAGCGGGAAATACAATGAGCAGTTCTTC
few	TRBV5-1	TRBJ1-2	-	CASALPGQREGYTF	TGCGCCAGCGCCCTACCGGGGCAGCGGGAAGGCTACACCTTC
-	TRBV6-6	TRBJ2-1	TRBD2	CASSTREGNEQFF	TGTGCCAGCAGCACCCGGGAGGGAAATGAGCAGTTCTTC
few	TRBV20-1	TRBJ2-7	-	CSAREGRGGSYEQYF	TGCAGTGCTAGAGAGGGAAGGGGGGGCTCCTACGAGCAGTACTTC
-	TRBV20-1	TRBJ2-1	TRBD1	CSARGPGGTNEQFF	TGCAGTGCTAGAGGCCCAGGGGGCACGAATGAGCAGTTCTTC
-	TRBV29-1	TRBJ2-1	-	CSVGEVEQFF	TGCAGCGTTGGGGAGGTCGAGCAGTTCTTC
-	TRBV3-1	TRBJ2-1	-	CASSPDPRNEQFF	TGTGCCAGCAGCCCTGACCCCAGGAATGAGCAGTTCTTC
few	TRBV10-3	TRBJ1-2	-	CAISDGLHHGYTF	TGTGCCATCAGTGACGGTTTACACCATGGCTACACCTTC
-	TRBV7-6	TRBJ2-2	-	CASSLGPGTNTGELFF	TGTGCCAGCAGCTTAGGCCCGGGAACTAACACCGGGGAGCTGTTTTTT
many	TRBV5-1	TRBJ2-7	-	CASNTGQGREQYF	TGCGCCAGCAACACCGGGCAGGGACGCGAGCAGTACTTC
-	TRBV2	TRBJ2-1	TRBD1	CASGTEGAYSNEQFF	TGTGCCAGCGGTACCGAGGGGGCATACAGCAATGAGCAGTTCTTC
few	TRBV20-1	TRBJ2-3	TRBD2	CSALAGGPRTDTQYF	TGCAGTGCTCTAGCGGGAGGGCCTCGCACAGATACGCAGTATTTT
-	TRBV20-1	TRBJ2-1	TRBD2	CSQMQREGSYNEQFF	TGCAGTCAAATGCAGCGGGAGGGATCCTACAATGAGCAGTTCTTC
-	TRBV4-2	TRBJ2-5	-	CASSQPIGPQETQYF	TGTGCCAGCAGCCAACCTATCGGGCCACAAGAGACCCAGTACTTC
few	TRBV5-1	TRBJ2-3	-	CASCDPAAGSTDTQYF	TGCGCCAGCTGTGACCCCGCGGCGGGGAGCACAGATACGCAGTATTTT
-	TRBV10-3	TRBJ1-2	-	CAIGGSTVFDGYTF	TGTGCCATCGGCGGATCCACAGTCTTCGATGGCTACACCTTC
-	TRBV4-1	TRBJ2-1	TRBD2	CATSPLTSGNNEQFF	TGCGCCACCTCACCTCTGACTAGCGGGAACAATGAGCAGTTCTTC
few	TRBV5-1	TRBJ2-7	TRBD1	CASSLATGDPIYEQYF	TGCGCCAGCAGCTTGGCCACAGGGGACCCTATCTACGAGCAGTACTTC
-	TRBV11-2	TRBJ2-3	TRBD1	CASSLYGQGFTDTQYF	TGTGCCAGCAGCTTATATGGACAGGGGTTCACAGATACGCAGTATTTT
few	TRBV21-1	TRBJ1-1	-	CASSKSAITGRGGGTEAFF	TGTGCCAGCAGCAAATCGGCTATAACGGGAAGAGGGGGCGGCACTGAAGCTTTCTTT
few	TRBV5-1	TRBJ2-1	-	CASSTGTGDNEQFF	TGCGCCAGCAGCACCGGGACTGGTGACAATGAGCAGTTCTTC
few	TRBV27	TRBJ2-7	-	CASSKIPSYEQYF	TGTGCCAGCAGTAAGATCCCTAGCTACGAGCAGTACTTC
many	TRBV28	TRBJ2-7	TRBD2	CASSTPRLAGGWSYEQYF	TGTGCCAGCAGCACCCCTCGGCTAGCGGGAGGGTGGTCCTACGAGCAGTACTTC
few	TRBV10-3	TRBJ2-1	TRBD2	CAISESSSGTAYNEQFF	TGTGCCATCAGTGAGTCATCTAGCGGGACAGCCTACAATGAGCAGTTCTTC
many	TRBV20-1	TRBJ1-5	-	CSARDGAGINQPQHF	TGCAGTGCTAGAGATGGGGCAGGGATTAATCAGCCCCAGCATTTT